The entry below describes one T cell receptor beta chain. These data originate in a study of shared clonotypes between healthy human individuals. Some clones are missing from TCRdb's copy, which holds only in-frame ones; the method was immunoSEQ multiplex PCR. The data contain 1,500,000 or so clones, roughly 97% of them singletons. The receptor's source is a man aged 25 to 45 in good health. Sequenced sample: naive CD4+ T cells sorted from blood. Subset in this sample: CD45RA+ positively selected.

The CDR3 DNA reads as TGTGCCAGCAGCGTAGCTTCGGGGCCAGGGGCTGAGCAGTTCTTC. Its protein product is CASSVASGPGAEQFF. The genes are TRBV9 and TRBJ2-1, with D possibly TRBD1 on 6 matching bases. This CDR3 comprises 15 residues. The V end was cut by 0 bases, the J end by 9 bases, with 16 bases between. Germline CDR1 reads SGDLS; CDR2 reads YYNGEE.